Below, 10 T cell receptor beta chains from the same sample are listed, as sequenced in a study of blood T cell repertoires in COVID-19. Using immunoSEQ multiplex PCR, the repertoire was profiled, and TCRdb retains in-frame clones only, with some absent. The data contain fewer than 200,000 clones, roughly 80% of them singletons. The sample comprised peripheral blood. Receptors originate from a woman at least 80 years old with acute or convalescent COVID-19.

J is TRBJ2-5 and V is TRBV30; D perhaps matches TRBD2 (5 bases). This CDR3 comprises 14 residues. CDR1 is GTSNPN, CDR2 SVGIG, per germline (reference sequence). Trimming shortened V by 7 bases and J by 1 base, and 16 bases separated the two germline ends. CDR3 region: CASGGDKLQETQYF. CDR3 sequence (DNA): TGTGCCTCTGGAGGCGATAAACTCCAAGAGACCCAGTACTTC. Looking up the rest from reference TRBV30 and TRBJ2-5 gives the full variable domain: SQTIHQWPATLVQPVGSPLSLECTVEGTSNPNLYWYRQAAGRGLQLLFYSVGIGQISSEVPQNLSASRPQDRQFILSSKKLLLSDSGFYLCASGGDKLQETQYFGPGTRLLVL.

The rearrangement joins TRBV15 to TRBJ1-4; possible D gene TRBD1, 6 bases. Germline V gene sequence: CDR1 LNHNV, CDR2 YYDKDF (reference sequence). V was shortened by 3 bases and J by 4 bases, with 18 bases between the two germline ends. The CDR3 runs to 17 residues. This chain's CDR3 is CATSRDVGGAGNEKLFF. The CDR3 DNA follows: TGTGCCACCAGCAGGGACGTGGGGGGGGCGGGTAATGAAAAACTGTTTTTT.

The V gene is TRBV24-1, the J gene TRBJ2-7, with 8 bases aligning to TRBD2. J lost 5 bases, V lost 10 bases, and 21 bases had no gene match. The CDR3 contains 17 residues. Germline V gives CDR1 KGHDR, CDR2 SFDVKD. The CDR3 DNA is TGTGCCACAAGCCAAACCCCGGGGGGGCCTTTTTCCGACGAGCAGTACTTC. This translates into CATSQTPGGPFSDEQYF.

CDR3 coding DNA: TGCGCCAGCAGCGAGGGGGGGACAGATACGCAGTATTTT. This gives the protein CASSEGGTDTQYF. The V gene is TRBV5-1, the J gene TRBJ2-3; possible D gene TRBD2, 7 bases. This CDR3 is built from 13 residues. The germline V and J ends were trimmed by 4 bases and 3 bases, with 9 bases remaining between them. CDR1 and CDR2 (germline): SGHRS, YFSETQ.

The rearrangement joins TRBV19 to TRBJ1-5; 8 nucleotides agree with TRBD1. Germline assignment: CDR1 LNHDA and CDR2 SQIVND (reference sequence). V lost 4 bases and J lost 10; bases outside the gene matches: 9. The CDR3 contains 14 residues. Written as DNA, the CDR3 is TGTGCCAGTAGTAAGACAGGGGATCTCGAACCCCAGCATTTT. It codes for CASSKTGDLEPQHF.

CDR3 nucleotide sequence: TGTGCCAGCAGCCAAGTTAGGGGTGGCACTGAAGCTTTCTTT. Its translation: CASSQVRGGTEAFF. The V call is TRBV4-2, the J call TRBJ1-1; weak D call: TRBD1 (5 bases). The V and J ends lost 1 base and 4 bases respectively, with 10 bases between them. This CDR3 contains 14 residues. The V gene's germline CDR1 is LGHNA and CDR2 YNFKEQ.

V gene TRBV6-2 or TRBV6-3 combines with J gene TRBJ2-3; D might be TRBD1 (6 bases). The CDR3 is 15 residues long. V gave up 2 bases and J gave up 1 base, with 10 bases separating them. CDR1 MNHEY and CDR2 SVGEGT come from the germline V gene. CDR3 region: CASSYGTPGTDTQYF. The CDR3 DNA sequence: TGTGCCAGCAGTTACGGGACACCCGGCACAGATACGCAGTATTTT.

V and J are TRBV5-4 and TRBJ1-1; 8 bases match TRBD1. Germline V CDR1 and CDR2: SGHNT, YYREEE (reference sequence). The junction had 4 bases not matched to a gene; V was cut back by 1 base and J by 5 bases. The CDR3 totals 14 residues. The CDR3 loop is CASSLTGGSTEAFF. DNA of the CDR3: TGTGCCAGCAGCTTGACAGGGGGTTCTACTGAAGCTTTCTTT.

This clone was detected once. The DNA for the CDR3 is TGCGCCAGCAGCCAAGGGGACGCGGGGCTCTCCTACAATGAGCAGTTCTTC. It yields the protein CASSQGDAGLSYNEQFF. The chain is built from TRBV4-1 and TRBJ2-1, with D possibly TRBD2 on 6 matching bases. The V end was cut by 1 base, the J end by 0 bases, with 13 bases between. The CDR3 has 17 amino acids. Germline V CDR1 and CDR2: MGHRA, YSYEKL.

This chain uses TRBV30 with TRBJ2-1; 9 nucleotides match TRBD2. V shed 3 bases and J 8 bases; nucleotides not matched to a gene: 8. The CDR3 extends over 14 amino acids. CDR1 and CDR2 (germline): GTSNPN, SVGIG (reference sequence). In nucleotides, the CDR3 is TGTGCCTGGAGAGGAATAGCGGGAGTCGATGAGCAGTTCTTC. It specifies CAWRGIAGVDEQFF.